The 7 T cell receptor beta chains in this list originate from one sample, sequenced in a study of T-cell memory formation after mild COVID-19. TCRdb itself ran the 5' RACE reads through MiXCR, one entry per CDR3 protein. Among under 350,000 distinct CDR3 sequences listed, 15% to 20% were seen once. Source material: PBMCs or a T cell subset sorted from them (not recorded which). These receptors all come from a man younger than 35 who had mild COVID-19 (a few samples of this study predate the infection). Cell type and time point are not known.

This clonotype was detected only a few times. The chain uses TRBV5-1 and TRBJ2-1; D is unresolved. The V end lost 4 bases, the J end lost 5 bases, and 13 bases lay between the germline ends. The V gene's germline CDR1 is SGHRS and CDR2 YFSETQ. This CDR3 has 14 amino acids. The CDR3 loop is CASSRSPQDNEQFF. The DNA of the CDR3 is TGCGCCAGCAGCAGATCCCCCCAGGACAATGAGCAGTTCTTC.

This clonotype was counted ten times or more. The chain has TRBV12-3 or TRBV12-4 and TRBJ2-2, with a weak D call TRBD2 (5 bases). The CDR3 has 17 residues. With 2 bases removed from V and 2 bases from J, the gap between germline ends came to 15 bases. CDR3 amino acids: CASSLHPTGLNTGELFF. As DNA, the CDR3 is TGTGCCAGCAGTTTACATCCCACCGGACTTAACACCGGGGAGCTGTTTTTT.

A few counts support this clonotype. The gene calls are TRBV29-1 and TRBJ2-5; 9 bases are a match to TRBD1. V dropped 8 bases and J dropped 4; count of bases not matched to a gene: 8. Germline V CDR1 and CDR2: SQVTM, ANQGSEA. This CDR3 comprises 13 residues. This CDR3 is CSTEQGARETQYF. The CDR3 DNA follows: TGCAGCACCGAACAGGGGGCGCGAGAGACCCAGTACTTC.

This clonotype was counted many times. The chain combines TRBV4-3 with TRBJ2-3; D call uncertain. Trimming pared 0 bases from V and 6 bases from J, leaving 7 bases between. The CDR3 runs 13 residues. The germline V gene has CDR1 LGHNA and CDR2 YSLEER. The CDR3 bases are TGCGCCAGCAGCCAAGAGGGGTTGGATACGCAGTATTTT. Translated: CASSQEGLDTQYF.

This rearrangement joins TRBV2 to TRBJ2-1, with D perhaps being TRBD1 or TRBD2 (5 bases each). There are 16 residues in the CDR3. Per the germline V gene, CDR1 is SNHLY and CDR2 is FYNNEI. Trimming stripped 5 bases from V and 10 bases from J, with 24 bases between. The CDR3 spells CASSLQPGTVRKEQFF. CDR3 DNA sequence: TGTGCCAGCAGTTTACAACCTGGGACGGTGCGAAAGGAGCAGTTCTTC.

Many counts were recorded for this clonotype. The CDR3 region has the DNA TGCAGTGCGAGTGGAGGGGGCGCGGTTGAAGCTTTCTTT. This codes for CSASGGGAVEAFF. The chain has TRBV20-1 and TRBJ1-1, with TRBD1 matching over 7 bases. The germline V gene has CDR1 DFQATT and CDR2 SNEGSKA (reference sequence). CDR3 length: 13 residues. After removal of 6 bases from V and 7 bases from J, the junction contained 11 bases not matched to a gene.

The chain carries TRBV20-1 and TRBJ2-7; no firm D call. This CDR3 region has 12 residues. CDR1 DFQATT and CDR2 SNEGSKA come from the germline V gene (reference sequence). Trimming cost V 1 base and J 5 bases, with 9 bases left between them. For the CDR3, the DNA is TGCAGTGCTAGAGGTTTGATACACGAGCAGTACTTC. It specifies CSARGLIHEQYF.